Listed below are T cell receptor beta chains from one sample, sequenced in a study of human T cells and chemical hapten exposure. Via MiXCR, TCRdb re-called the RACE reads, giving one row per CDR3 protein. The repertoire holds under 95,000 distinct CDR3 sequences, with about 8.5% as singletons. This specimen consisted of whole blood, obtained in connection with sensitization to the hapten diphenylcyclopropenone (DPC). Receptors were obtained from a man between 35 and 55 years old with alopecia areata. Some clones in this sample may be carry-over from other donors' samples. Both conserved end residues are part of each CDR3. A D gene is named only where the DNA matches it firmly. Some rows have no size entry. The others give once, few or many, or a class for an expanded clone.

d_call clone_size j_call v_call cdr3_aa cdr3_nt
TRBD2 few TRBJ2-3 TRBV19 CASSIDRGVTYTDTQYF TGTGCCAGTAGTATAGATCGGGGGGTGACCTACACAGATACGCAGTATTTT
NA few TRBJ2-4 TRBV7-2 CASSLRSGQNIQYF TGTGCCAGCAGCTTAAGGTCAGGGCAAAACATTCAGTACTTC
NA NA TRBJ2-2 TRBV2 CASSEVNKVNTGELFF TGTGCCAGCAGTGAAGTCAACAAGGTGAACACCGGGGAGCTGTTTTTT
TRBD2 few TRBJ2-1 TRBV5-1 CASSLLAETYNEQFF TGCGCCAGCAGCCTACTAGCGGAAACGTACAATGAGCAGTTCTTC
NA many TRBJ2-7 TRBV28 CASIPRDSYEQYF TGTGCCAGCATTCCCCGGGACTCCTACGAGCAGTACTTC
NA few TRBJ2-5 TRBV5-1 CASSLKRLIETQYF TGCGCCAGCAGCTTGAAGAGACTAATAGAGACCCAGTACTTC
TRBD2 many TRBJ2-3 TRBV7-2 CASSLSSGSKTDTQYF TGTGCCAGCAGCCTTAGTAGCGGGAGTAAGACAGATACGCAGTATTTT
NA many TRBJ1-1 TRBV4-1 CASSQAPLRAEAFF TGCGCCAGCAGCCAAGCCCCTCTCAGAGCTGAAGCTTTCTTT
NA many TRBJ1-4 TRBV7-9 CASSSSGGKEKLFF TGTGCCAGCAGCTCCAGTGGGGGCAAGGAAAAACTGTTTTTT
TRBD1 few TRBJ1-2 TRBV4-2 CASSQEPDRDYGYTF TGTGCCAGCAGCCAGGAGCCGGACAGGGACTATGGCTACACCTTC
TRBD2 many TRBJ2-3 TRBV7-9 CASSSVAGEDTQYF TGTGCCAGCAGCTCCGTAGCGGGAGAAGATACGCAGTATTTT
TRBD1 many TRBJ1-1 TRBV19 CASNSDRVTEAFF TGTGCCAGTAACTCGGACAGGGTAACTGAAGCTTTCTTT
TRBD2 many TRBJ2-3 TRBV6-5 CASSYRPLAGITDTQYF TGTGCCAGCAGTTACCGTCCTCTAGCGGGAATCACAGATACGCAGTATTTT
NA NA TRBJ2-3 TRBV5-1 CASSLALRTDTDTQYF TGCGCCAGCAGCTTGGCCTTGCGGACAGACACAGATACGCAGTATTTT
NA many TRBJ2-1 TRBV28 CSASAVYNEQFF TGTTCGGCTAGCGCCGTCTACAATGAGCAGTTCTTC
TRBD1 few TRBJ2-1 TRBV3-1 CASSSTGDIDEQFF TGTGCCAGCAGCTCGACAGGGGATATAGATGAGCAGTTCTTC
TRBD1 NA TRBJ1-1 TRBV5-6 CASSLGAGTANTEAFF TGTGCCAGCAGCTTGGGGGCGGGGACAGCGAACACTGAAGCTTTCTTT
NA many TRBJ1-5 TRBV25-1 CASSGYQGNQPQHF TGTGCCAGCAGTGGATATCAGGGAAATCAGCCCCAGCATTTT
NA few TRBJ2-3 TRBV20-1 CSGKLADTQYF TGCAGTGGGAAGCTAGCAGATACGCAGTATTTT
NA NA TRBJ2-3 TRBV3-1 CASSQDPTPAGVRGTQYF TGTGCCAGCAGCCAGGACCCCACCCCGGCCGGAGTGAGGGGTACGCAGTATTTT
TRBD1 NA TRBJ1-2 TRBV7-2 CARSLLPGTANYGYTF TGTGCCAGAAGCTTATTACCAGGGACAGCTAACTATGGCTACACCTTC
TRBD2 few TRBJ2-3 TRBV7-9 CASSPAGEGTDTQYF TGTGCCAGCAGCCCTGCGGGGGAAGGCACAGATACGCAGTATTTT
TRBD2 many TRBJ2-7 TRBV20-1 CSAVAGVSYEQYF TGCAGTGCAGTAGCGGGAGTCTCCTACGAGCAGTACTTC
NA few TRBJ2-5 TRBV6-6 CASRGAMETQYF TGTGCCAGCAGGGGGGCGATGGAGACCCAGTACTTC
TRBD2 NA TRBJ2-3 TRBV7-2 CASSRGTSGSTDTQYF TGTGCCAGCAGCCGGGGGACTAGCGGTAGCACAGATACGCAGTATTTT
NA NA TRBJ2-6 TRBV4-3 CASSQEDPGANVLTF TGCGCCAGCAGCCAAGAGGACCCTGGGGCCAACGTCCTGACTTTC
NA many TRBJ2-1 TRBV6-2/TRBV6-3 CASSYTSGEPYNEQFF TGTGCCAGCAGTTACACTTCGGGGGAACCCTACAATGAGCAGTTCTTC
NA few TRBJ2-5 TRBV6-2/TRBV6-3 CASRWSYQETQYF TGTGCCAGCCGGTGGTCGTACCAAGAGACCCAGTACTTC
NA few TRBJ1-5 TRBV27 CASSDVGTGLNQPQHF TGTGCCAGCAGTGATGTGGGGACCGGGCTTAATCAGCCCCAGCATTTT
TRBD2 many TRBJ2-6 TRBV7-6 CASSPPTSDYSGANVLTF TGTGCCAGCAGCCCACCGACTAGCGATTACTCTGGGGCCAACGTCCTGACTTTC
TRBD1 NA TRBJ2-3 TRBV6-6 CASSTGTGITDTQYF TGTGCCAGCAGTACCGGGACAGGAATCACAGATACGCAGTATTTT
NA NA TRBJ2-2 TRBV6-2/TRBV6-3 CASSYVASVINTGELFF TGTGCCAGCAGTTACGTGGCTAGCGTAATTAACACCGGGGAGCTGTTTTTT
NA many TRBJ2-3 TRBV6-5 CASMSGGTDTQYF TGTGCCAGTATGAGCGGCGGCACAGATACGCAGTATTTT
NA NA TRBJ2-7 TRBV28 CASSLTGPTYEQYF TGTGCCAGCAGTTTAACAGGTCCTACCTACGAGCAGTACTTC
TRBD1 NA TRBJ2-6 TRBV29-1 CSVGQGLSGANVLTF TGCAGCGTGGGACAGGGGCTCTCCGGGGCCAACGTCCTGACTTTC
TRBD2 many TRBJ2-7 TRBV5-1 CASSFSGTSSYEQYF TGCGCCAGCAGCTTTTCCGGGACTAGCTCCTACGAGCAGTACTTC
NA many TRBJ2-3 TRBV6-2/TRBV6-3 CASSYLDSRTDTQYF TGTGCCAGCAGTTACTTGGATTCCCGCACAGATACGCAGTATTTT
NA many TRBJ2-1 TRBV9 CASSVDLRRVNEQFF TGTGCCAGCAGCGTAGATTTACGCAGGGTGAATGAGCAGTTCTTC
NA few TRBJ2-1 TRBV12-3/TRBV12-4 CASSSTALLNEQFF TGTGCCAGCAGTTCAACGGCCCTCCTTAATGAGCAGTTCTTC
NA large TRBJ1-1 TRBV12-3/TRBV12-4 CASSLGDSEAFF TGTGCCAGCAGTTTGGGAGACTCTGAAGCTTTCTTT
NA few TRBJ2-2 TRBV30 CAWKRVANTGELFF TGTGCCTGGAAACGGGTGGCGAACACCGGGGAGCTGTTTTTT
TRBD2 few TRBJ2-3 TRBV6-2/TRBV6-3 CASSYPLGLAEGGTDTQYF TGTGCCAGCAGTTACCCCTTGGGACTAGCGGAGGGAGGCACAGATACGCAGTATTTT
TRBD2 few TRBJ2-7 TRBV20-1 CSARVVLAGDEQYF TGCAGTGCTAGAGTTGTACTAGCGGGAGACGAGCAGTACTTC
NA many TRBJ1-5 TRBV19 CASSRSTDSNQPQHF TGTGCCAGTAGTAGGTCAACAGATAGCAATCAGCCCCAGCATTTT
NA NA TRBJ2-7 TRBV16 CASSPRGRGEQYF TGTGCCAGCAGCCCGCGGGGGCGGGGCGAGCAGTACTTC
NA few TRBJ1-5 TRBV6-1 CASSGGSKGNQPQHF TGTGCCAGCAGTGGAGGCTCTAAGGGCAATCAGCCCCAGCATTTT
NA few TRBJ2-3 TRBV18 CASSPRGVTDTQYF TGTGCCAGCTCACCACGGGGAGTGACAGATACGCAGTATTTT
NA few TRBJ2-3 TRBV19 CASSKGYKRAGADTQYF TGTGCCAGTAGTAAGGGATACAAGAGGGCCGGAGCAGATACGCAGTATTTT
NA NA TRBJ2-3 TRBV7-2 CASSHLVSTDTQYF TGTGCCAGCAGCCATTTAGTGAGCACAGATACGCAGTATTTT
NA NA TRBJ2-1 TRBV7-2 CASSLVTGGDEQFF TGTGCCAGCAGCTTAGTGACAGGTGGCGATGAGCAGTTCTTC
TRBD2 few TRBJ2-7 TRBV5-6 CASRAGGPASEQYF TGTGCCAGCAGAGCGGGAGGGCCGGCATCCGAGCAGTACTTC